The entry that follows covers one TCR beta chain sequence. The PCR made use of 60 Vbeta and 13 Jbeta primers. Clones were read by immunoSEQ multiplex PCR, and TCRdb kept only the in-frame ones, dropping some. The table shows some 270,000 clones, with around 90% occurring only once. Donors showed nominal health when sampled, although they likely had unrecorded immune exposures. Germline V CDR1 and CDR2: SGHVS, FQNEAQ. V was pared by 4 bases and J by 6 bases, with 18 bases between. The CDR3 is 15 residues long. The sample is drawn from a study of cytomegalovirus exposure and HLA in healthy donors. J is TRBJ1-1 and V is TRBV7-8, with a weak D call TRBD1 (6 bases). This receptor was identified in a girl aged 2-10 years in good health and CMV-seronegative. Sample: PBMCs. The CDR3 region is CASSSREGGGAEAFF. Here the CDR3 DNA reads TGTGCCAGCAGCTCCCGGGAGGGAGGGGGTGCTGAAGCTTTCTTT.